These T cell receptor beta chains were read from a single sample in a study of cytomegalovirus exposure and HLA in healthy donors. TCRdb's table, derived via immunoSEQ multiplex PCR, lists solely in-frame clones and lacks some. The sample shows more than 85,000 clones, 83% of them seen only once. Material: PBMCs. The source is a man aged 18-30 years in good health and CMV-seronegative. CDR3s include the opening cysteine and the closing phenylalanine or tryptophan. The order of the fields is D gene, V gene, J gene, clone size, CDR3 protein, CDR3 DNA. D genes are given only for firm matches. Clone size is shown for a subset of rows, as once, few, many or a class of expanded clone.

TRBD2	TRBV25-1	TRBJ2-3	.	CASSEWTSGTTDTQYF	TGTGCCAGCAGTGAGTGGACTAGCGGAACGACAGATACGCAGTATTTT
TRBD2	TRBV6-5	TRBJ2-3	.	CASRRERDRDTQYF	TGTGCCAGCAGGCGGGAGAGAGATCGGGATACGCAGTATTTT
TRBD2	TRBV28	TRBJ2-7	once	CASSLLAGAHEQYF	TGTGCCAGCAGTTTACTGGCGGGAGCCCACGAGCAGTACTTC
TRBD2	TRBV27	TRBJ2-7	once	CASGPLAGSSYEQYF	TGTGCCAGCGGGCCATTAGCGGGGAGCTCCTACGAGCAGTACTTC
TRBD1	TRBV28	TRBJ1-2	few	CASRQGSGYTF	TGTGCCAGCAGACAGGGGTCTGGCTACACCTTC
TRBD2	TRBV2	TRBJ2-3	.	CASVRAGPTDTQYF	TGTGCCAGCGTCAGAGCGGGACCCACAGATACGCAGTATTTT
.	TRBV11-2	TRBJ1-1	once	CASRHQGIGTEAFF	TGTGCCAGCAGGCATCAGGGAATTGGCACTGAAGCTTTCTTT
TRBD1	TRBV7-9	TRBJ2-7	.	CASSSEKTGGGTYEQYF	TGTGCCAGCAGCTCTGAGAAGACAGGGGGCGGCACCTACGAGCAGTACTTC
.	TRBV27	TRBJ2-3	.	CASRVQGGSDTQYF	TGTGCCAGCAGGGTACAGGGGGGGAGTGATACGCAGTATTTT
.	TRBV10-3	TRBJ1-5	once	CAISESKGGNQPQHF	TGTGCCATCAGTGAGTCAAAAGGGGGCAATCAGCCCCAGCATTTT
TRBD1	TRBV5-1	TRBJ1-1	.	CASSPGTGGTEAFF	TGCGCCAGCAGCCCCGGGACAGGGGGCACTGAAGCTTTCTTT
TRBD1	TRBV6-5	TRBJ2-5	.	CASSWEPGQGEETQYF	TGTGCCAGCAGTTGGGAACCGGGACAGGGAGAAGAGACCCAGTACTTC
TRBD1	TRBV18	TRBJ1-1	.	CASSPLGGDGTEAFF	TGTGCCAGCTCACCACTAGGGGGCGACGGCACTGAAGCTTTCTTT
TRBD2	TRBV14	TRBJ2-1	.	CASSQVGWTSGHNEQFF	TGTGCCAGCAGCCAAGTAGGGTGGACTAGCGGACACAATGAGCAGTTCTTC
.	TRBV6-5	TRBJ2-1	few	CAGTGYEQFF	TGTGCCGGTACGGGGTATGAGCAGTTCTTC
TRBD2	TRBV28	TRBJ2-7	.	CASSFGGSGLYEQYF	TGTGCCAGCAGTTTTGGGGGTAGCGGGCTGTACGAGCAGTACTTC
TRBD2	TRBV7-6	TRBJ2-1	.	CASSLIASGIRGNEQFF	TGTGCCAGCAGCTTGATTGCTAGCGGGATCAGGGGCAATGAGCAGTTCTTC
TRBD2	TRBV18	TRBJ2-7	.	CASSPLGGGTSGREQYF	TGTGCCAGCTCACCCCTGGGAGGAGGGACTAGCGGGAGAGAGCAGTACTTC
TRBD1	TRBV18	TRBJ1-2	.	CASSRGTGNYGYTF	TGTGCCAGCTCACGTGGGACAGGAAACTATGGCTACACCTTC
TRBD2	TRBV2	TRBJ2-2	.	CASREREVETGELFF	TGTGCCAGCAGGGAGCGGGAGGTAGAGACCGGGGAGCTGTTTTTT
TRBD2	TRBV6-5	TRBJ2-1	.	CASSSLAVSYNEQFF	TGTGCCAGCAGTTCACTAGCGGTTTCCTACAATGAGCAGTTCTTC
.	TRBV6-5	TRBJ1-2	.	CASRLGAGVYGYTF	TGTGCCAGCAGACTCGGCGCAGGGGTCTATGGCTACACCTTC
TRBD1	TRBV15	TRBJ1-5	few	CATRHTGGFSNQPQHF	TGTGCCACCAGACACACAGGGGGCTTTAGCAATCAGCCCCAGCATTTT
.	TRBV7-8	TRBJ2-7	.	CASSQGATYEQYF	TGTGCCAGCAGCCAAGGGGCTACCTACGAGCAGTACTTC
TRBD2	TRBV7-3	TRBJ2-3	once	CASSLNAGGGEDTQYF	TGTGCCAGCAGCTTAAACGCGGGAGGGGGGGAAGATACGCAGTATTTT
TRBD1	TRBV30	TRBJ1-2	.	CAWNSGGQHYGYTF	TGTGCCTGGAACTCTGGGGGACAGCATTATGGCTACACCTTC
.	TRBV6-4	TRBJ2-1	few	CASSALGGADEQFF	TGTGCCAGCAGTGCCCTGGGGGGGGCGGATGAGCAGTTCTTC
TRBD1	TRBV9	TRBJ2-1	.	CASSPSTGSFYNEQFF	TGTGCCAGCAGCCCCTCGACAGGGAGCTTCTACAATGAGCAGTTCTTC
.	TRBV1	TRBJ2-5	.	CTSSQKEQGHQETQYF	TGCACCAGCAGCCAAAAGGAACAGGGCCACCAAGAGACCCAGTACTTC
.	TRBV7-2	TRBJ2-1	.	CASSLGGGNEQFF	TGTGCCAGCAGCCTAGGAGGAGGTAATGAGCAGTTCTTC
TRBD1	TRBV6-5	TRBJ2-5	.	CASSWVQGRQETQYF	TGTGCCAGCAGTTGGGTACAGGGGCGCCAAGAGACCCAGTACTTC
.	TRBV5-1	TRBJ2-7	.	CASSLRVGEQYF	TGCGCCAGCAGCTTACGGGTTGGGGAGCAGTACTTC
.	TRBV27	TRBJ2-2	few	CASSLRQHLRENTGELFF	TGTGCCAGCAGTTTAAGACAGCACCTTAGAGAGAACACCGGGGAGCTGTTTTTT
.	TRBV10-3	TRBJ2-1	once	CAISPPGGGYNEQFF	TGTGCCATCAGCCCCCCGGGGGGCGGATACAATGAGCAGTTCTTC
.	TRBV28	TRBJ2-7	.	CASSFRQVMDYEQYF	TGTGCCAGCAGTTTTCGACAGGTCATGGACTACGAGCAGTACTTC
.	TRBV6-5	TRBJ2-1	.	CASSYSRSSYNEQFF	TGTGCCAGCAGTTATTCTAGAAGCTCCTACAATGAGCAGTTCTTC
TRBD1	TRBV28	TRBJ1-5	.	CASSSDREGGWPQHF	TGTGCCAGCAGCTCGGACAGGGAGGGAGGTTGGCCCCAGCATTTT
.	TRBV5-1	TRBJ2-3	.	CASSLAGASGYSADTQYF	TGCGCCAGCAGCTTGGCCGGTGCTAGTGGGTATAGCGCAGATACGCAGTATTTT
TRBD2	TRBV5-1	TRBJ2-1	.	CASSISGGINEQFF	TGCGCCAGCAGCATTAGCGGGGGGATCAATGAGCAGTTCTTC
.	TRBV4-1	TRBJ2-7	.	CASSQGVDSRYEQYF	TGCGCCAGCAGCCAAGGCGTGGACAGTCGATACGAGCAGTACTTC
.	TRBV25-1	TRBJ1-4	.	CASSEGWALFF	TGTGCCAGCAGTGAAGGCTGGGCTCTGTTTTTT
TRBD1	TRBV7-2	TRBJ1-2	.	CASSPIQGARGYTF	TGTGCCAGCAGCCCAATACAGGGGGCCCGGGGCTACACCTTC
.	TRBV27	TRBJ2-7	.	CASSSSGGVPYEQYF	TGTGCCAGCAGCAGTTCCGGAGGGGTGCCCTACGAGCAGTACTTC
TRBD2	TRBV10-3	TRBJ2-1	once	CAISESVGTSGSGEQFF	TGTGCCATCAGTGAGTCGGTTGGGACTAGCGGGAGCGGTGAGCAGTTCTTC
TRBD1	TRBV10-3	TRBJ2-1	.	CAISSYGTGVSSSQNNEQFF	TGTGCCATCAGTTCTTACGGGACAGGGGTCTCTTCCTCCCAAAACAATGAGCAGTTCTTC
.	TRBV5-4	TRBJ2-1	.	CASSNPGTPYNEQFF	TGTGCCAGCAGCAACCCCGGGACACCCTACAATGAGCAGTTCTTC
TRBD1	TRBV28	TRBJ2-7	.	CASSPVGTGPFEQYF	TGTGCCAGCAGTCCCGTTGGGACAGGCCCCTTCGAGCAGTACTTC
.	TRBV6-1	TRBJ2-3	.	CASRGEAVPTDTQYF	TGTGCCAGCAGGGGGGAGGCGGTACCCACAGATACGCAGTATTTT
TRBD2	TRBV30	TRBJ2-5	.	CAWSSGSPETQYF	TGTGCCTGGAGTAGCGGGAGTCCGGAGACCCAGTACTTC
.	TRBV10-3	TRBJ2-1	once	CASSYWNEQFF	TGTGCCAGCAGTTACTGGAATGAGCAGTTCTTC
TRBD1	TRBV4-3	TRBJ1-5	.	CASSQTGGLNGPQHF	TGCGCCAGCAGCCAGACAGGGGGCCTCAACGGGCCCCAGCATTTT
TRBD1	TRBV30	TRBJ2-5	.	CAWRGTGRGETQYF	TGTGCCTGGAGGGGGACAGGTAGGGGAGAGACCCAGTACTTC
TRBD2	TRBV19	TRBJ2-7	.	CASSTGGAYEQYF	TGTGCCAGTAGTACCGGGGGGGCGTACGAGCAGTACTTC
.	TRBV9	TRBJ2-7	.	CASSVGPSGGFYEQYF	TGTGCCAGCAGCGTAGGTCCTAGTGGGGGCTTCTACGAGCAGTACTTC
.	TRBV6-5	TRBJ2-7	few	CASSYGQGWNEQYF	TGTGCCAGCAGTTACGGGCAAGGCTGGAACGAGCAGTACTTC
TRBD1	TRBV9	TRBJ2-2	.	CASSVAKGGHTGELFF	TGTGCCAGCAGCGTAGCTAAAGGGGGCCACACCGGGGAGCTGTTTTTT
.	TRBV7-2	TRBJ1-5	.	CASSSDGRYQPQHF	TGTGCCAGCAGCTCGGACGGGAGGTATCAGCCCCAGCATTTT
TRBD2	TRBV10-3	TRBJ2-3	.	CASSEHGLAHNTDTQYF	TGTGCCAGCAGTGAACACGGACTAGCGCACAACACAGATACGCAGTATTTT
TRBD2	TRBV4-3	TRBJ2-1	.	CASSKDSGSRVWEQFF	TGCGCCAGCAGCAAAGACAGCGGGAGTCGGGTTTGGGAGCAGTTCTTC